This TCR beta chain was sequenced for a study of cytomegalovirus exposure and HLA in healthy donors. Study-wide results and caveats: Listed as cytomegalovirus-associated were over 150 TCR beta chains.

Produced via immunoSEQ multiplex PCR; TCRdb's table is partial and in-frame only. The sample consists of 200,000 to 250,000 clones, over 80% of them appearing once. To note about this clone: Its specificity is unknown.

This clonotype was sampled from a woman aged 18-29 years in good health and CMV-seronegative. Sequenced material: PBMCs.

The CDR3 here is CASKWTVANTGELFF. As DNA, the CDR3 is TGTGCCAGCAAATGGACAGTCGCGAACACCGGGGAGCTGTTTTTT. V gene TRBV2 combines with J gene TRBJ2-2, with D possibly matching TRBD1 (6 bases). Trimming cost V 7 bases and J 0 bases, with 12 bases left between them. The CDR3 consists of 15 residues. Per the germline V gene, CDR1 is SNHLY and CDR2 is FYNNEI. Looking up the rest from reference TRBV2 and TRBJ2-2 gives the full variable domain: EPEVTQTPSHQVTQMGQEVILRCVPISNHLYFYWYRQILGQKVEFLVSFYNNEISEKSEIFDDQFSVERPDGSNFTLKIRSTKLEDSAMYFCASKWTVANTGELFFGEGSRLTVL.